Given below is one T cell receptor beta chain in context. Its antigen is currently unknown. The protocol was immunoSEQ multiplex PCR, while the TCRdb copy is restricted to in-frame clones and leaves out a portion. The data contain about 110,000 clones, around 90% of them seen just once; the ten biggest clones take up about 15%. This record comes from a study of T cell responses to AZD1222 COVID-19 vaccine. The germline gives CDR1 WSHSY, CDR2 SAAADI. Trimming removed 5 bases at V and 8 bases at J, with 28 bases between. The CDR3 contains 18 residues. Overall study findings and caveats: An increase in Spike-specific TCR breadth and depth was observed after two AZD1222 doses. Donors were chiefly white British, with a greater number of females, and clonal diversity was perhaps underestimated.

This chain links TRBV10-2 with TRBJ2-1, with D maybe TRBD2 (6 bases). Sample: peripheral blood, taken 28 days after the second AZD1222 dose. This receptor was taken from an adult who received the AZD1222 COVID-19 vaccine. The CDR3 DNA is TGCGCCAGCAGTCTATCCCCGGGACTCCTTGATCCGGGGGATGAGCAGTTCTTC. It encodes CASSLSPGLLDPGDEQFF.